Each of the 3 T cell receptor beta chains below was sequenced from the same sample in a study of T cell responses to AZD1222 COVID-19 vaccine. Libraries were prepared by immunoSEQ multiplex PCR; TCRdb keeps only in-frame clonotypes and omits some of them. In the table there are some 98,000 clones, roughly 84% of which are singletons. Source: peripheral blood, taken on day 0 of AZD1222 vaccination. Receptor source: an adult in good health.

This clone was picked up one time. Mismatch with germline at one junction end may stem from a read error. The rearrangement links TRBV30 to TRBJ2-5; TRBD1 matches 7 bases. The CDR3 totals 13 residues. The V gene's germline CDR1 is GTSNPN and CDR2 SVGIG (reference sequence). The DNA for the CDR3 is TGTGCATGGAGGAACAGGGGCGGCGAGACCCAGTACTTC. Its translation: CAWRNRGGETQYF.

The CDR3 spells CASTQYGAGDQNEKLFF. CDR3 in DNA: TGTGCCAGTACCCAATACGGGGCAGGGGATCAAAATGAAAAACTGTTTTTT. This chain links TRBV19 with TRBJ1-4; perhaps TRBD1 as D (6 bases). The V gene lost 7 bases and the J gene lost 5 bases, with 23 bases spanning the gap. Germline loops: CDR1 LNHDA, CDR2 SQIVND (reference sequence). The CDR3 covers 17 residues.

V and J are TRBV28 and TRBJ2-2, with 7 bases that match TRBD1. After removal of 6 bases from V and 0 bases from J, the junction contained 4 bases not matched to a gene. This CDR3 has 15 residues. Germline V gene lookup returns CDR1 MDHEN and CDR2 SYDVKM. CDR3 in DNA: TGTGCCAGCAGACCTGGGACAGCGAACACCGGGGAGCTGTTTTTT. The encoded protein is CASRPGTANTGELFF. The whole variable domain, filled in from reference TRBV28 and TRBJ2-2, reads DVKVTQSSRYLVKRTGEKVFLECVQDMDHENMFWYRQDPGLGLRLIYFSYDVKMKEKGDIPEGYSVSREKKERFSLILESASTNQTSMYLCASRPGTANTGELFFGEGSRLTVL.